Each of the 4 T cell receptor beta chains below was sequenced from the same sample in a study of blood T cell repertoires in COVID-19. TCRdb's table, derived via immunoSEQ multiplex PCR, lists solely in-frame clones and lacks some. The sample contains roughly 340,000 clones, about 90% of which appear only once. The sequencing sample was made of peripheral blood. The receptors were sampled from a woman aged 25-40 years with COVID-19, enrolled during active disease.

This clone has a single count. The junction departs from germline at one end; a sequencing error may be responsible. Different DNA sequences within this sample yield the same CDR3. The chain links TRBV6-1 to TRBJ1-2; 8 nucleotides line up with TRBD1. The CDR3 contains 16 residues. CDR1 is MNHNS and CDR2 is SASEGT in the germline V gene. This CDR3 is CASSEEFGQGGEGYTF. The CDR3 nucleotides are TGTGCCAGTAGTGAAGAGTTTGGACAGGGTGGGGAAGGCTACACCTTC.

This clone was counted between two and nine times. V is TRBV7-2 and J is TRBJ1-5; D perhaps matches TRBD1 (5 bases). V lost 5 bases, J lost 10 bases, and 21 bases lay in between. Germline CDR1 SGHTA, CDR2 FQGNSA. The CDR3 is 15 amino acids. CDR3 sequence: CASSLTPGELSPQHF. As DNA, the CDR3 is TGTGCCAGCAGCCTCACCCCGGGGGAACTCAGCCCCCAGCATTTT. The entire variable domain, with the rest obtained from reference TRBV7-2 and TRBJ1-5, is as follows: GAGVSQSPSNKVTEKGKDVELRCDPISGHTALYWYRQSLGQGLEFLIYFQGNSAPDKSGLPSDRFSAERTGGSVSTLTIQRTQQEDSAVYLCASSLTPGELSPQHFGDGTRLSIL.

J is TRBJ2-3 and V is TRBV29-1, with 9 positions matching TRBD1. After removal of 3 bases from V and 4 bases from J, the junction contained 2 bases not matched to a gene. The CDR3 is made up of 13 amino acids. Germline V gene data show CDR1 as SQVTM and CDR2 as ANQGSEA. The CDR3 DNA is TGCAGCGTTGAGGGACAGGGCCCAGATACGCAGTATTTT. This encodes CSVEGQGPDTQYF.

This rearrangement joins TRBV3-1 (or the pseudogene TRBV3-2) to TRBJ2-5; unclear D gene. CDR1 is LGHDT, CDR2 YNNKEL, per germline (reference sequence). This CDR3 comprises 13 residues. Trimming cost V 0 bases and J 8 bases, with 10 bases left between them. This CDR3 reads CASSQEARFTQYF. In DNA, the CDR3 is TGTGCCAGCAGCCAAGAAGCGAGGTTTACCCAGTACTTC.